This entry concerns a single T cell receptor (beta chain). This CDR3 is built from 15 residues. Between the trimmed V and J ends, which lost 1 base and 3 bases, there was a span of 9 bases. CDR1 and CDR2 from the germline V gene are SEHNR and FQNEAQ (reference sequence). Repertoires were generated with immunoSEQ multiplex PCR, while TCRdb's copy carries only in-frame clones and drops some. The data hold about 76,000 clones, with about 74% observed a single time. These data come from a study of T cell responses to AZD1222 COVID-19 vaccine. The source was peripheral blood, collected 28 days after the second dose of the MenACWY control vaccine. This chain links TRBV7-9 with TRBJ2-2; perhaps TRBD1 as D (6 bases). The sequence was obtained from an adult who received the MenACWY meningococcal vaccine as a control. Here the CDR3 DNA reads TGTGCCAGCAGCTTAGGGGCAGGGGACACCGGGGAGCTGTTTTTT. Its protein is CASSLGAGDTGELFF.